This entry lists 10 T cell receptor beta chains sequenced from one sample in a study of T cells in Graves' hyperthyroidism and ophthalmopathy. From RNA transcripts, TCR beta CDR3 regions were amplified. HTBI primers were the set used in a first-round RT-PCR of the TCR CDR3. One entry per CDR3 protein results from TCRdb running MiXCR on the multiplex PCR reads. In the table there are some 650,000 distinct CDR3 sequences, about a sixth of which are singletons. Specimen: blood. These TCRs come from a woman in her thirties or forties with Graves' ophthalmopathy.

This clonotype was seen a handful of times. The CDR3 reads CASRSQGGQPQHF. In DNA, the CDR3 is TGTGCCAGCAGATCACAGGGCGGCCAGCCCCAGCATTTT. The V and J genes are TRBV6-1 and TRBJ1-5, with a weak D call TRBD1 (6 bases). The CDR3 totals 13 residues. From germline, CDR1 is MNHNS and CDR2 SASEGT. V lost 6 bases, J lost 7 bases, and 13 bases lay in between.

This clonotype has ten or more counts. The V call is TRBV20-1, the J call TRBJ1-1; the D gene is possibly TRBD1 (6 bases). V shed 3 bases and J shed 6 bases, with 8 bases lying between them. The CDR3 is 11 residues long. Germline CDR1 and CDR2: DFQATT and SNEGSKA (reference sequence). For the CDR3, the DNA is TGCAGTGCTAGGGCAGGGGCTGAAGCTTTCTTT. Translating it yields CSARAGAEAFF.

A remark on this clonotype: This may arise from a read error, as a much more abundant clone is one base away. This sequence joins TRBV2 and TRBJ2-2; D may correspond to TRBD1 or TRBD2 (5 bases each). The CDR3 consists of 15 residues. CDR1 SNHLY and CDR2 FYNNEI come from the germline V gene. In DNA form, the CDR3 reads TGTGGGATCAAACAGGCCTCAACGGCCACCGGGGAGCCGTTTTTT. It yields the protein CGIKQASTATGEPFF.

This clonotype was seen repeatedly, ten times or more. J is TRBJ2-3 and V is TRBV2; TRBD2 matches at 9 bases. Germline V gene data show CDR1 as SNHLY and CDR2 as FYNNEI. V shed 9 bases and J 0 bases; nucleotides not matched to a gene: 7. The CDR3 loop spans 15 amino acids. CDR3 residues: CASARLAGSTDTQYF. Written as DNA, the CDR3 is TGTGCCAGTGCACGGCTAGCGGGAAGCACAGATACGCAGTATTTT.

This clonotype appeared many times. The chain has TRBV7-8 and TRBJ2-7; tentatively, D is TRBD1 (5 bases). The CDR3 has 16 amino acids. Germline CDR1 SGHVS, CDR2 FQNEAQ. Between the trimmed V and J ends, which lost 0 bases and 4 bases, there was a span of 16 bases. CDR3 amino acids: CASSLAQQARVYEQYF. The CDR3 bases are TGTGCCAGCAGCTTAGCGCAACAGGCCAGGGTATACGAGCAGTACTTC.

The genes are TRBV19 and TRBJ2-3; 7 bases fit TRBD1. With V trimmed by 2 bases and J by 6 bases, 8 bases remained unmatched. The CDR3 runs to 15 residues. Germline V gene data show CDR1 as LNHDA and CDR2 as SQIVND (reference sequence). CDR3 DNA: TGTGCCAGTAGTATAAGGGGGCGAGAAGTGGATACGCAGTATTTT. Translated: CASSIRGREVDTQYF.

This clonotype was observed at least ten times. This chain connects TRBV18 to TRBJ1-1, with D tentatively TRBD1 (6 bases). Germline CDR1 and CDR2: KGHSH and LQKENI. The CDR3 loop spans 13 amino acids. V shed 6 bases and J shed 3 bases, with 11 bases lying between them. CDR3 loop: CASSGGGDTEAFF. The CDR3 nucleotides are TGTGCCAGCTCGGGAGGGGGGGACACTGAAGCTTTCTTT.

The V gene is TRBV10-3, the J gene TRBJ2-1, with 9 bases fitting TRBD2. The CDR3 runs 13 residues. Germline CDR1 ENHRY, CDR2 SYGVKD. After removal of 10 bases from V and 0 bases from J, the junction contained 1 base not matched to a gene. This CDR3 is CANSGSSYNEQFF. The CDR3 bases are TGTGCCAATAGCGGGAGCTCCTACAATGAGCAGTTCTTC.

This clonotype turned up a few times. The CDR3 nucleotides read TGTGCCAGCAGCCGCCGGGAGGATGAGCAGTTCTTC. Translation: CASSRREDEQFF. V and J are TRBV6-1 and TRBJ2-1, with 7 positions matching TRBD2. V was clipped by 6 bases and J by 8 bases; unmatched bases: 4. The germline gives CDR1 MNHNS, CDR2 SASEGT. The CDR3 covers 12 residues.

This clonotype was observed a handful of times. The gene calls are TRBV15 and TRBJ2-7; TRBD1 matches at 8 bases. The germline V gene has CDR1 LNHNV and CDR2 YYDKDF (reference sequence). Trimming removed 3 bases from V and 5 bases from J; junction bases left unmatched: 12. The CDR3 length is 16 residues. The CDR3 protein is CATSRLRDRTRDEQYF. The CDR3 bases are TGTGCCACCAGCAGGTTAAGGGACAGGACGAGGGACGAGCAGTACTTC.